A selection of T cell receptor beta chains follows, all from one sample in a study of cytomegalovirus exposure and HLA in healthy donors. Assay used: immunoSEQ multiplex PCR; TCRdb lists only in-frame clones, some missing. The sample has some 110,000 clones; about 83% are singletons. The sample consisted of PBMCs. These receptors were collected from a man between 18 and 35 years old in good health and CMV-seronegative. The CDR3 runs from the conserved cysteine through the conserved F or W. A D gene is named only where the DNA matches it firmly. A row's size may be missing; if present it is once, few, many or a size class.

V	J	D	size	DNA	CDR3
TRBV28	TRBJ2-7	TRBD1	-	TGTGCCAGCAGGGGGACAGCAAGCTCCTACGAGCAGTACTTC	CASRGTASSYEQYF
TRBV10-3	TRBJ2-3	TRBD1	few	TGTGCCACCGAGACAGGGGAAGGTACAGATACGCAGTATTTT	CATETGEGTDTQYF
TRBV11-2	TRBJ1-1	-	-	TGTGCCAGCAGCTCAAGGGAGGGTCTCGGGACTGAAGCTTTCTTT	CASSSREGLGTEAFF
TRBV28	TRBJ1-2	-	once	TGTGCCAGCAGTCGAAGCAATATAGCGGCTGGGGGCTACACCTTC	CASSRSNIAAGGYTF
TRBV30	TRBJ2-1	-	-	TGTGCCTGGAATCAGGGGCATTACAATGAGCAGTTCTTC	CAWNQGHYNEQFF
TRBV2	TRBJ1-3	-	-	TGTGCCAGCAGTGAAGCGGCAGGGAGAAACACCATATATTTT	CASSEAAGRNTIYF
TRBV19	TRBJ2-1	-	-	TGTGCCAGTAGTGTACTAATTTCGACCAACAATGAGCAGTTCTTC	CASSVLISTNNEQFF
TRBV27	TRBJ2-7	-	-	TGTGCCAGCAGCCTACGTCCATCGTTACGCGAGCAGTACTTC	CASSLRPSLREQYF
TRBV5-4	TRBJ1-1	TRBD1	once	TGTGCCAGCAGCCCCGGGACAGAGAACACTGAAGCTTTCTTT	CASSPGTENTEAFF
TRBV7-9	TRBJ2-7	TRBD1	-	TGTTCCAGCAGCCATACCCGGACAGGAATACCCTCCTACGAGCAGTACTTC	CSSSHTRTGIPSYEQYF
TRBV5-4	TRBJ2-1	-	-	TGTGCCGGGGGAGGAGGGCAAGGGCAGTTCTTC	CAGGGGQGQFF
TRBV11-3	TRBJ2-7	TRBD1	-	TGTGCCAGCAGCTTAGCTCCCCGGGACAGCGCCTACGAGCAGTACTTC	CASSLAPRDSAYEQYF
TRBV6-5	TRBJ2-3	TRBD1	few	TGTGCCAGCAATGACAGGGTGACAGATACGCAGTATTTT	CASNDRVTDTQYF
TRBV19	TRBJ2-7	TRBD1	-	TGTGCCAGTAGTATGGGTCACAGGGGAGACTACGAGCAGTACTTC	CASSMGHRGDYEQYF
TRBV10-3	TRBJ2-3	TRBD2	-	TGTGCCATCAGTGAGGCTAGCGGGCCTGGGGCAGATACGCAGTATTTT	CAISEASGPGADTQYF
TRBV7-2	TRBJ1-2	-	-	TGTGCCAGCAGCTTAAGCGCCGCAGGGTCTTATGGCTACACCTTC	CASSLSAAGSYGYTF
TRBV11-2	TRBJ2-7	TRBD1	-	TGTGCCAGCAGGGGGACAGCAGGAACCTACGAGCAGTACTTC	CASRGTAGTYEQYF
TRBV29-1	TRBJ2-1	TRBD2	-	TGCAGCGTTGAAGCAAGAGCGGGAGTACTTTACAATGAGCAGTTCTTC	CSVEARAGVLYNEQFF
TRBV25-1	TRBJ1-1	TRBD1	few	TGTGCCAGCAGTGTGACAGGGGCGAACACTGAAGCTTTCTTT	CASSVTGANTEAFF
TRBV9	TRBJ2-7	TRBD2	-	TGTGCCAGCAGCGTAGGTAGCGGGGAATTCTACGAGCAGTACTTC	CASSVGSGEFYEQYF
TRBV18	TRBJ2-2	TRBD2	-	TGTGCCAGCTCACCCGGAGTAGCGGGAGTCGGGGAGCTGTTTTTT	CASSPGVAGVGELFF
TRBV18	TRBJ2-3	-	once	TGTGCCAGCTCGGCGGGGCTCACAGATACGCAGTATTTT	CASSAGLTDTQYF
TRBV7-2	TRBJ1-1	-	-	TGTGCCAGCAGTTTAGAAGGGGACACTGAAGCTTTCTTT	CASSLEGDTEAFF
TRBV30	TRBJ2-1	TRBD2	-	TGTGCCTGCCAGTTGAGTCTAGCGGGAGGTAATGAGCAGTTCTTC	CACQLSLAGGNEQFF
TRBV9	TRBJ2-1	-	-	TGTGCCACTTCCAGGGGGACTCCTTCTTACAATGAGCAGTTCTTC	CATSRGTPSYNEQFF
TRBV29-1	TRBJ2-7	-	-	TGCAGCGTTGAAGACCCGGGGGGCGGTGGCAAGTACGAGCAGTACTTC	CSVEDPGGGGKYEQYF
TRBV5-1	TRBJ1-1	TRBD1	few	TGCGCCAGCAGAGGGGGCGGCACTGAAGCTTTCTTT	CASRGGGTEAFF
TRBV29-1	TRBJ1-1	TRBD1	few	TGCAGCGTCTGGACAGGTTCTGAACCTGAAGCTTTCTTT	CSVWTGSEPEAFF
TRBV19	TRBJ2-1	-	-	TGTGCCACCGGGGCGGGACGGCACTTAATCTATGAGCAGTTCTTC	CATGAGRHLIYEQFF
TRBV5-1	TRBJ2-1	TRBD1	-	TGCGCCAGCAGCAGCGGACAGGGGGCTATTTCCTACAATGAGCAGTTCTTC	CASSSGQGAISYNEQFF
TRBV9	TRBJ2-5	TRBD2	-	TGTGCCAGCAGCGTAGCGGGACTAGCGGAAGAGACCCAGTACTTC	CASSVAGLAEETQYF
TRBV20-1	TRBJ1-1	-	-	TGCAGTGCTAGAGATCGAGGTGAAGCTTTCTTT	CSARDRGEAFF
TRBV9	TRBJ2-3	TRBD2	-	TGTGCCAGCAGCGCCGGGACTAGCGGGAGGTCTAGCACAGATACGCAGTATTTT	CASSAGTSGRSSTDTQYF
TRBV12-5	TRBJ1-5	TRBD1	-	TGTGCTAGTGGTTTGGCAGACAGGGGGAATCAGCCCCAGCATTTT	CASGLADRGNQPQHF
TRBV27	TRBJ1-1	-	-	TGTGCCAGCAGTTTATGGGGGGGATCTAACACTGAAGCTTTCTTT	CASSLWGGSNTEAFF
TRBV19	TRBJ2-5	TRBD1	-	TGTGCCAGTAGTGCTGGGACAGTGGTTGGGGCCCAGTACTTC	CASSAGTVVGAQYF
TRBV6-6	TRBJ2-7	TRBD1	few	TGTGCCAGCAGTTATCCCGACAGGGACTACGAGCAGTACTTC	CASSYPDRDYEQYF
TRBV7-9	TRBJ2-5	-	-	TGTGCCATCATACTAGGGGAGACCCAGTACTTC	CAIILGETQYF
TRBV7-2	TRBJ1-1	-	-	TGTGCCAGCAGCTTGGGGGGGGCCGGAACTGAAGCTTTCTTT	CASSLGGAGTEAFF
TRBV6-5	TRBJ1-4	TRBD1	once	TGTGCCAGCAGTTCGGCGGGACAGACTAATGAAAAACTGTTTTTT	CASSSAGQTNEKLFF
TRBV5-4	TRBJ2-7	TRBD2	-	TGTGCCAGCAGCCTCTTCTCGGCGGGAGGTCGAGAGCAGTACTTC	CASSLFSAGGREQYF
TRBV5-6	TRBJ2-5	TRBD2	-	TGTGCCAGCAGCCTTGGACTAGCGGGAGTAGGGGAGACCCAGTACTTC	CASSLGLAGVGETQYF
TRBV11-1	TRBJ2-1	-	-	TGTGCCAGCAGCTTACAGGGTGAGCAGTTCTTC	CASSLQGEQFF
TRBV14	TRBJ2-7	-	once	TGTGCCAGCAGCCACACAGGCCTCTACGAGCAGTACTTC	CASSHTGLYEQYF
TRBV6-5	TRBJ2-2	-	few	TGTGCCAGCAGTCGAAGACCCGCCGGGGACGGGGAGCTGTTTTTT	CASSRRPAGDGELFF
TRBV7-9	TRBJ2-1	-	-	TGTGCCAGCAGCTCCATCCTAGGGGGGGTGAATGAGCAGTTCTTC	CASSSILGGVNEQFF
TRBV27	TRBJ1-1	TRBD1	-	TGTGCCAGCAGTTTACGTCATCGACAGGGGAAGTGGCTAACTGAAGCTTTCTTT	CASSLRHRQGKWLTEAFF
TRBV7-2	TRBJ2-2	TRBD2	once	TGTGCCAGCAGCTTAAACCTAGCGGGAGGGCCAGGCGGGGAGCTGTTTTTT	CASSLNLAGGPGGELFF
TRBV11-2	TRBJ2-1	TRBD2	once	TGTGCCAGCAGCTCTTGGACTAGCGGGGGATACAATGAGCAGTTCTTC	CASSSWTSGGYNEQFF
TRBV27	TRBJ2-1	TRBD1	-	TGTGCCAGCAGTTTGGGACAGCAGCTTAACAATGAGCAGTTCTTC	CASSLGQQLNNEQFF
TRBV5-4	TRBJ1-1	-	-	TGTGCCAGCAAGCAGGGTGGCACTGAAGCTTTCTTT	CASKQGGTEAFF
TRBV19	TRBJ2-7	TRBD1	-	TGTGCCAGTAGTACACCGGGACAGGGATCCTACGAGCAGTACTTC	CASSTPGQGSYEQYF
TRBV5-4	TRBJ1-1	TRBD1	-	TGTGCCAGCAGCTGGGGACAGGGGGCCACTGAAGCTTTCTTT	CASSWGQGATEAFF
TRBV7-2	TRBJ1-4	TRBD1	-	TGTGCCAGCAGCCTTACGGTATTCGGTGCCAGGGGGGATGAAAAACTGTTTTTT	CASSLTVFGARGDEKLFF